The 27 T cell receptor beta chains in this list originate from one sample, sequenced in a study of PD-1 blockade in classical Hodgkin lymphoma (dated by TCRdb to about 2020). This specimen's time point label, per the study, means: cycle 4 day 1 (C4D1), after more than five weeks of nivolumab. Every trial patient had relapsed after autologous stem cell transplantation, and cohorts A, B and C differed in prior brentuximab vedotin exposure. Library construction relied on the immunoSEQ multiplex PCR assay. TCRdb carries this immuneACCESS record with in-frame sequences only. Its versions omit some clonotypes, under half of them owing to an unresolved V gene in the studies checked, with the rest unexplained. Counted in this sample were 100,000 or so clones; 90% of them appeared once. Of the sample, under 3% falls within the top ten clones. The sequencing used peripheral blood mononuclear cells (PBMCs), collected before the fourth cycle of nivolumab. The source of these receptors is a human donor with classical Hodgkin lymphoma.

The rearrangement links TRBV15 to TRBJ2-1; D ambiguous. The CDR3 consists of 16 residues. The V gene lost 1 base and the J gene lost 0 bases, with 10 bases spanning the gap. From germline, CDR1 is LNHNV and CDR2 YYDKDF (reference sequence). The CDR3 is CATSRGGSGSYNEQFF. The CDR3, as DNA: TGTGCCACCAGCAGAGGGGGTTCGGGCTCCTACAATGAGCAGTTCTTC.

The rearrangement joins TRBV19 to TRBJ1-2; 12 positions agree with TRBD1. Germline CDR1 reads LNHDA; CDR2 reads SQIVND (reference sequence). This CDR3 spans 16 amino acids. V trimming: 5 bases; J trimming: 4 bases; junction bases outside the gene matches: 8. CDR3: CASSVLPGQGAYGYTF. The CDR3 nucleotides are TGTGCCAGTAGTGTACTACCGGGACAGGGGGCCTATGGCTACACCTTC.

The V call is TRBV9, the J call TRBJ1-1; the D gene is possibly TRBD1 (6 bases). The CDR3 loop spans 14 amino acids. The V end lost 0 bases, the J end lost 3 bases, and 9 bases lay between the germline ends. The germline gives CDR1 SGDLS, CDR2 YYNGEE. CDR3 sequence: CASSVVGADTEAFF. CDR3 DNA: TGTGCCAGCAGCGTAGTGGGGGCGGACACTGAAGCTTTCTTT.

The chain couples TRBV10-3 to TRBJ1-2; 7 nucleotides match TRBD1. V shed 10 bases and J 4 bases; nucleotides not matched to a gene: 3. This CDR3 contains 11 residues. In germline, CDR1 is ENHRY, CDR2 SYGVKD. DNA for the CDR3: TGTGCCACGACAGGGCCCTATGGCTACACCTTC. Translated, it gives CATTGPYGYTF.

The V gene is TRBV11-1, the J gene TRBJ1-1, with TRBD1 identical over 11 bases. The CDR3 spans 16 residues. V lost 5 bases and J lost 2; bases outside the gene matches: 7. CDR1 SGHAT and CDR2 FQDESV come from the germline V gene (reference sequence). CDR3 protein: CASSPTRTGGNTEAFF. The CDR3 DNA reads as TGTGCCAGCAGCCCAACTAGGACAGGGGGCAACACTGAAGCTTTCTTT.

The J gene is TRBJ2-5, the V gene TRBV7-8, with TRBD1 matching 11 bases. Germline V lookup: CDR1 SGHVS, CDR2 FQNEAQ. The CDR3 is made up of 15 amino acids. Trimming cost V 5 bases and J 5 bases; bases outside gene matches: 7. CDR3 protein: CASSEGQGDRETQYF. Written as DNA, the CDR3 is TGTGCCAGCAGCGAGGGACAGGGGGATCGGGAGACCCAGTACTTC.

About this clone: One junction end disagrees with the germline gene, perhaps due to a read error. Other DNA sequences in the sample encode the same CDR3. V and J are TRBV4-1 and TRBJ1-2, with D hard to call. CDR1 and CDR2 from the germline V gene are MGHRA and YSYEKL. This CDR3 contains 14 residues. The CDR3 region has the DNA TGTGCCAGCAGCCAAGAGACGGCTAACTATGGCTACACCTTC. Translating it yields CASSQETANYGYTF.

This clone was seen only once. This rearrangement joins TRBV7-9 to TRBJ2-1; 12 nucleotides match TRBD2. Per the germline V gene, CDR1 is SEHNR and CDR2 is FQNEAQ (reference sequence). V was clipped by 5 bases and J by 6 bases; unmatched bases: 14. The CDR3 runs to 18 residues. The CDR3 DNA sequence: TGTGCCAGCAGCCATAGCTGGACTAGCGGGGACATTTTCAATGAGCAGTTCTTC. Amino acid sequence: CASSHSWTSGDIFNEQFF.

The chain employs TRBV27 and TRBJ2-1; 9 bases align to TRBD2. Germline trimming cut 3 bases from V and 4 bases from J; bases unmatched to any gene: 7. Germline V gives CDR1 MNHEY, CDR2 SMNVEV (reference sequence). CDR3 size: 16 residues. The CDR3: CASSLNGAGGYNEQFF. The CDR3 DNA is TGTGCCAGCAGTTTGAACGGAGCGGGGGGTTACAATGAGCAGTTCTTC.

The chain has TRBV10-3 and TRBJ1-1; a weak D match, TRBD1 (6 bases). V was shortened by 8 bases and J by 0 bases, with 13 bases between the two germline ends. The germline V gene has CDR1 ENHRY and CDR2 SYGVKD. The CDR3 is 14 residues long. The CDR3 coding sequence is TGTGCCATCGGCCGGACAGACATGAACACTGAAGCTTTCTTT. Translated: CAIGRTDMNTEAFF.

The rearrangement links TRBV5-4 to TRBJ1-1; D is unresolved. The CDR3 has 14 amino acids. V lost 2 bases and J lost 1, with 9 bases in between. Germline V gene sequence: CDR1 SGHNT, CDR2 YYREEE (reference sequence). The CDR3 nucleotides read TGTGCCAGCAGCTTTTCGATAGGGAACACTGAAGCTTTCTTT. Translation: CASSFSIGNTEAFF.

The V gene is TRBV19, the J gene TRBJ1-5; 9 positions agree with TRBD1. J was trimmed by 4 bases and V by 7 bases; bases with no gene match: 5. Germline V CDR1 and CDR2: LNHDA, SQIVND (reference sequence). This CDR3 spans 14 amino acids. CDR3 protein: CASTRTGANQPQHF. The CDR3 DNA is TGTGCCAGTACCCGGACAGGGGCGAATCAGCCCCAGCATTTT.

The chain has TRBV7-9 and TRBJ1-2; D remains unclear. V lost 3 bases, J lost 2 bases, and 7 bases lay in between. The CDR3 runs 13 residues. Germline CDR1 is SEHNR and CDR2 is FQNEAQ (reference sequence). The CDR3 DNA reads TGTGCCAGCAGCTTCCAGGAGAACTATGGCTACACCTTC. Translated: CASSFQENYGYTF.

The rearrangement uses TRBV18 and TRBJ2-7, with 8 bases lining up with TRBD2. CDR1 KGHSH and CDR2 LQKENI come from the germline V gene. V shed 3 bases and J 0 bases; nucleotides not matched to a gene: 7. This CDR3 is 16 amino acids long. The CDR3 protein is CASSPRGGIPSYEQYF. CDR3 nucleotide sequence: TGTGCCAGCTCACCCCGCGGGGGGATCCCCTCCTACGAGCAGTACTTC.

The chain carries TRBV21-1 and TRBJ2-1; TRBD1, the table's D call, lacks a check against the DNA. TRBV21-1 is noted as a pseudogene. This CDR3 comprises 16 residues. The CDR3 coding sequence is TGTGCCAGCAGCAAAGCCAGGGCGGACGTTTACAATGAGCAGTTCTTC. Translating it yields CASSKARADVYNEQFF.

This sequence joins TRBV7-7 and TRBJ2-5; 7 bases line up with TRBD1. V dropped 4 bases and J dropped 2; count of bases not matched to a gene: 1. The germline gives CDR1 SSHAT, CDR2 FNYEAQ (reference sequence). The CDR3 is 13 amino acids. CDR3 region: CASSSGQQETQYF. DNA for the CDR3: TGTGCCAGCAGCTCGGGACAGCAAGAGACCCAGTACTTC. The whole variable domain, remainder taken from reference TRBV7-7 and TRBJ2-5, is GAGVSQSPRYKVTKRGQDVTLRCDPISSHATLYWYQQALGQGPEFLTYFNYEAQPDKSGLPSDRFSAERPEGSISTLTIQRTEQRDSAMYRCASSSGQQETQYFGPGTRLLVL.

The CDR3 is CASIEYSGNTIYF. In DNA, the CDR3 is TGTGCCAGCATAGAGTACTCTGGAAACACCATATATTTT. The V and J genes are TRBV28 and TRBJ1-3, with unresolved D. Germline lookup yields CDR1 MDHEN and CDR2 SYDVKM. This CDR3 has 13 amino acids. Trimming left V 7 bases short and J 0 bases short, with 7 bases between.

The rearrangement uses TRBV5-8 and TRBJ2-2; D might be TRBD1 (5 bases). V was shortened by 4 bases and J by 1 base, with 8 bases between the two germline ends. There are 14 residues in the CDR3. The germline V gene encodes CDR1 SGHTS and CDR2 YDEGEE. In DNA, the CDR3 is TGTGCCAGCAGCCGTCAGGGGAACACCGGGGAGCTGTTTTTT. Translating it yields CASSRQGNTGELFF.

V is TRBV5-1 and J is TRBJ2-3; 11 bases are a match to TRBD1. From germline, CDR1 is SGHRS and CDR2 YFSETQ. The CDR3 extends over 18 amino acids. V was clipped by 0 bases and J by 3 bases; unmatched bases: 9. The CDR3 bases are TGCGCCAGCAGCTTGGGTCCGGACAGGGGGCGCGGAACAGATACGCAGTATTTT. Its translation: CASSLGPDRGRGTDTQYF.

Details on this clone: Compared with germline, one end of the junction differs, possibly owing to a read error. The genes are TRBV30 and TRBJ1-2; unclear D gene. The germline CDR1 and CDR2 sequences are GTSNPN and SVGIG (reference sequence). The CDR3 is 8 amino acids. In DNA, the CDR3 is TGCTCTTCCTATGGCTACACCTTC. It specifies CSSYGYTF. Combining the CDR3 with reference TRBV30 and TRBJ1-2 gives the whole variable domain SQTIHQWPATLVQPVGSPLSLECTVEGTSNPNLYWYRQAAGRGLQLLFYSVGIGQISSEVPQNLSASRPQDRQFILSSKKLLLSDSGFYLCSSYGYTFGSGTRLTVV.

The V call is TRBV5-1, the J call TRBJ2-7, with 10 bases that match TRBD2. This CDR3 contains 15 residues. Germline CDR1 SGHRS, CDR2 YFSETQ. Trimming cost V 4 bases and J 2 bases; bases outside gene matches: 6. The chain's CDR3 is CASSRTSGSPYEQYF. CDR3 nucleotides: TGCGCCAGCAGCCGGACTAGCGGATCACCCTACGAGCAGTACTTC.

The genes are TRBV5-1 and TRBJ2-1; D uncertain. With 0 bases removed from V and 0 bases from J, the gap between germline ends came to 4 bases. CDR3 length: 14 residues. Germline CDR1 SGHRS, CDR2 YFSETQ. The CDR3 spells CASSLAVSYNEQFF. The CDR3 coding sequence is TGCGCCAGCAGCTTGGCAGTCTCCTACAATGAGCAGTTCTTC.

This sequence joins TRBV10-3 and TRBJ2-3; 7 bases agree with TRBD1. With 2 bases clipped from V and 6 bases from J, the junction kept 8 bases outside the gene matches. The CDR3 has 15 residues. CDR1 is ENHRY, CDR2 SYGVKD, per germline. CDR3 residues: CAISERQGIDDTQYF. CDR3 DNA sequence: TGTGCCATCAGTGAGCGACAGGGAATTGACGATACGCAGTATTTT.

This chain joins TRBV6-6 and TRBJ2-7, with D maybe TRBD2 (6 bases). CDR1 and CDR2 (germline): MNHNY, SVGAGI (reference sequence). V was cut by 6 bases and J by 1 base, with 16 bases left in between. This CDR3 is built from 15 residues. CDR3 in DNA: TGTGCCAGCAGCCGCCGGACGGAGGGATCCTACGAGCAGTACTTC. Translation gives CASSRRTEGSYEQYF.

This sequence joins TRBV5-1 and TRBJ1-1; 9 nucleotides agree with TRBD1. The V segment lost 4 bases and the J segment 4 bases; nucleotides outside the gene matches: 8. The CDR3 totals 15 residues. Looked up from germline, CDR1 is SGHRS and CDR2 is YFSETQ. In nucleotides, the CDR3 is TGCGCCAGCAGCCCTGGACAGGGGTTAGGCACTGAAGCTTTCTTT. Its protein product is CASSPGQGLGTEAFF.

The rearrangement uses TRBV5-8 and TRBJ1-5, with D tentatively TRBD1 (5 bases). The CDR3 totals 14 residues. V lost 2 bases to trimming and J lost 7 bases, with 13 bases between them. In germline, CDR1 is SGHTS, CDR2 YDEGEE. CDR3 region: CASSFAQGTQPQHF. The CDR3 coding sequence is TGTGCCAGCAGCTTCGCCCAGGGTACCCAGCCCCAGCATTTT.

This chain connects TRBV29-1 to TRBJ1-2; D unresolved. V lost 4 bases, J lost 4 bases, and 13 bases lay in between. CDR1 is SQVTM and CDR2 is ANQGSEA in the germline V gene. The CDR3 is 13 residues long. The CDR3 region is CSVASSGFYGYTF. The CDR3 nucleotides are TGCAGCGTTGCTTCTTCAGGATTCTATGGCTACACCTTC.